Each of the 20 T cell receptor beta chains below was sequenced from the same sample in a study of breast tumors, draining lymph nodes, adjacent tissues. One entry per CDR3 protein, called by TCRdb with MiXCR from the multiplex PCR reads. The sample includes about 180,000 distinct CDR3 sequences, around 33% of them seen just once. Samples came from axillary lymph nodes draining the breast cancer. Sequenced input: axillary lymph node tissue. The source is a female donor with breast cancer. Some clones in this sample may be carry-over from other donors' samples.

The V and J genes are TRBV20-1 and TRBJ1-3; D is unresolved. V gave up 5 bases and J gave up 4 bases, with 15 bases separating them. CDR3 length: 14 amino acids. From germline, CDR1 is DFQATT and CDR2 SNEGSKA (reference sequence). The CDR3 DNA is TGCAGTGCTGGGTGGACTAGCGGGGGAAACACCATATATTTT. Protein sequence: CSAGWTSGGNTIYF.

Regarding this clonotype: Just one base apart from a much larger clone, this may be a read error. Since the CDR3 does not end with the conserved phenylalanine or tryptophan, this likely comes from a read error. J is TRBJ2-5 and V is TRBV4-1, with D perhaps matching TRBD2 (7 bases). The CDR3 is made up of 14 amino acids. The germline V and J ends were trimmed by 4 bases and 4 bases, with 13 bases remaining between them. CDR1 MGHRA and CDR2 YSYEKL come from the germline V gene. CDR3 region: CASSLSGEGETQYL. CDR3 sequence (DNA): TGCGCCAGCAGCCTCTCAGGGGAGGGAGAGACCCAGTACCTC.

This clonotype has at least ten counts. The rearrangement joins TRBV30 to TRBJ2-6; 7 nucleotides align to TRBD2. Germline CDR1 reads GTSNPN; CDR2 reads SVGIG (reference sequence). The trim removed 4 bases at V and 3 bases at J, leaving 6 bases unmatched. CDR3 length: 15 amino acids. CDR3 in amino acids: CAWINRGVGANVLTF. The CDR3 region has the DNA TGTGCCTGGATCAACCGGGGGGTTGGGGCCAACGTCCTGACTTTC. Based on the CDR3 plus reference TRBV30 and TRBJ2-6, the full variable domain is SQTIHQWPATLVQPVGSPLSLECTVEGTSNPNLYWYRQAAGRGLQLLFYSVGIGQISSEVPQNLSASRPQDRQFILSSKKLLLSDSGFYLCAWINRGVGANVLTFGAGSRLTVL.

This clonotype was seen repeatedly, ten times or more. The chain couples TRBV3-1 to TRBJ1-6, with no clear D. The CDR3 runs 13 residues. Between the trimmed V and J ends, which lost 2 bases and 10 bases, there was a span of 9 bases. Germline CDR1 LGHDT, CDR2 YNNKEL (reference sequence). Written as DNA, the CDR3 is TGTGCCAGCAGCCAATCCCACGGATCACCCCTCCACTTT. Translation: CASSQSHGSPLHF.

The sample holds many counts of this clonotype. The chain uses TRBV28 and TRBJ1-2, with a weak D call TRBD1 (5 bases). The germline gives CDR1 MDHEN, CDR2 SYDVKM. The CDR3 is 13 residues long. With 7 bases removed from V and 6 bases from J, the gap between germline ends came to 15 bases. CDR3 DNA sequence: TGTGCCAGCAACAGGTACTATTCCGATGGCTACACCTTC. Encoded protein: CASNRYYSDGYTF.

This chain uses TRBV28 with TRBJ2-3; weak D call: TRBD2 (6 bases). The germline gives CDR1 MDHEN, CDR2 SYDVKM. CDR3 length: 15 residues. The germline V and J ends were trimmed by 5 bases and 8 bases, with 20 bases remaining between them. CDR3 nucleotide sequence: TGTGCCAGCAGTGGTGGGACCCCCAGGAGGGGTACGCAGTATTTT. Translated, it gives CASSGGTPRRGTQYF. The whole variable domain, filled in from reference TRBV28 and TRBJ2-3, reads DVKVTQSSRYLVKRTGEKVFLECVQDMDHENMFWYRQDPGLGLRLIYFSYDVKMKEKGDIPEGYSVSREKKERFSLILESASTNQTSMYLCASSGGTPRRGTQYFGPGTRLTVL.

On this clonotype: Given a much more abundant clone one base away, this may be a read error. CDR3 sequence reads: CASSFGQAGQPQHF. CDR3 nucleotide sequence: TGTGCCAGCAGCTTTGGCCAGGCTGGCCAGCCCCAGCATTTT. This chain joins TRBV5-8 and TRBJ1-5; D remains unclear. The CDR3 spans 14 residues. In germline, CDR1 is SGHTS, CDR2 YDEGEE. V was pared by 2 bases and J by 7 bases, with 13 bases between.

This clonotype was picked up many times. This chain connects TRBV5-1 to TRBJ1-2; 9 nucleotides match TRBD1. Germline CDR1 reads SGHRS; CDR2 reads YFSETQ. There are 14 residues in the CDR3. V was clipped by 0 bases and J by 5 bases; unmatched bases: 2. The CDR3 DNA reads as TGCGCCAGCAGCTTGGATGGGACAGGGTATGGCTACACCTTC. The encoded protein is CASSLDGTGYGYTF.

This clonotype was recorded many times. It may be a read error: a sequence one base away is much more abundant. V is TRBV7-3 and J is TRBJ2-5, with D tentatively TRBD1 (6 bases). CDR3 length: 15 residues. Looked up from germline, CDR1 is SGHTA and CDR2 is FQGTGA. CDR3 protein: CASSLSGANQETQHF. The CDR3, as DNA: TGTGCCAGCAGTCTCTCAGGGGCGAACCAAGAGACCCAGCACTTC.

At least ten counts were recorded for this clonotype. The chain couples TRBV7-2 to TRBJ2-1; tentative D call: TRBD2 (5 bases). CDR1 and CDR2 (germline): SGHTA, FQGNSA. The CDR3 loop spans 13 amino acids. V was shortened by 3 bases and J by 6 bases, with 9 bases between the two germline ends. CDR3 in amino acids: CASSFSRGNEQFF. In nucleotides, the CDR3 is TGTGCCAGCAGCTTTAGCCGGGGCAATGAGCAGTTCTTC. Variable domain in full (rest from reference TRBV7-2 and TRBJ2-1): GAGVSQSPSNKVTEKGKDVELRCDPISGHTALYWYRQSLGQGLEFLIYFQGNSAPDKSGLPSDRFSAERTGGSVSTLTIQRTQQEDSAVYLCASSFSRGNEQFFGPGTRLTVL.

The sample holds many counts of this clonotype. An end of the junction differs from the germline gene, which may be a read error. The chain couples TRBV7-7 to TRBJ2-7; D not certain. Germline V gives CDR1 SSHAT, CDR2 FNYEAQ (reference sequence). The CDR3 is 14 amino acids. Written as DNA, the CDR3 is TGTGCTAGCAGCACGGACCGAAGCTCCTACGAGCAGTACTTC. This encodes CASSTDRSSYEQYF.

This clonotype has ten or more counts. The rearrangement uses TRBV6-1 and TRBJ2-7; TRBD2 matches 8 bases. CDR1 and CDR2 (germline): MNHNS, SASEGT. Trimming took 6 bases from V and 2 from J; bases not matched to a gene: 9. This CDR3 comprises 15 residues. CDR3 protein: CASSPAFSGTYEQYF. The CDR3 region has the DNA TGTGCCAGCAGCCCGGCCTTTAGCGGGACCTACGAGCAGTACTTC.

This clonotype was observed many times. This rearrangement joins TRBV5-6 to TRBJ2-7; TRBD1 agrees at 7 bases. This CDR3 comprises 14 residues. The V and J ends lost 4 bases and 2 bases, in that order; junction bases with no gene match: 6. Germline-derived CDR1 and CDR2 are SGHDT and YYEEEE. The CDR3 here is CASSRSGQTYEQYF. The CDR3 DNA reads TGTGCCAGCAGCCGGTCGGGACAGACCTACGAGCAGTACTTC. The full variable domain, in which reference TRBV5-6 and TRBJ2-7 provide the parts outside the CDR3, is DAGVTQSPTHLIKTRGQQVTLRCSPKSGHDTVSWYQQALGQGPQFIFQYYEEEERQRGNFPDRFSGHQFPNYSSELNVNALLLGDSALYLCASSRSGQTYEQYFGPGTRLTVT.

With respect to this clonotype: An end of the junction differs from the germline gene, which may be a read error. The genes are TRBV20-1 and TRBJ1-2; TRBD1 aligns across 7 bases. CDR3 length equals 12 residues. The germline V gene encodes CDR1 DFQATT and CDR2 SNEGSKA (reference sequence). The DNA for the CDR3 is TGCAGTGCTAGAGAACAGGGGTGGGGCTTCACCTTC. This encodes CSAREQGWGFTF.

This clonotype was seen many times. This sequence joins TRBV7-2 and TRBJ2-7; tentative D call: TRBD2 (6 bases). The CDR3 is 17 residues long. V was pared by 4 bases and J by 0 bases, with 19 bases between. The germline gives CDR1 SGHTA, CDR2 FQGNSA. The DNA for the CDR3 is TGTGCCAGCAGCTCTCTGGGGGGAGCGTACCCCTCCTACGAGCAGTACTTC. Translating gives CASSSLGGAYPSYEQYF.

Comment on this clonotype: The conserved phenylalanine or tryptophan is not found at the CDR3 terminus, so this likely reflects a read error. The V gene is TRBV10-2, the J gene TRBJ2-3; 7 positions match TRBD2. The CDR3 is 16 amino acids. The germline V gene encodes CDR1 WSHSY and CDR2 SAAADI. V shed 2 bases, J shed 2 bases, and the junction held 7 bases outside the gene matches. The CDR3 sequence: CASSEHKRGDTDTQYL. CDR3 bases: TGCGCCAGCAGTGAGCACAAGCGGGGCGACACAGATACGCAGTATTTG.

Turning to this clonotype: The junction does not match germline at one end; this may be a read error. The genes are TRBV6-5 and TRBJ2-3; 8 nucleotides agree with TRBD1. This CDR3 is 14 amino acids long. The V gene's germline CDR1 is MNHEY and CDR2 SVGAGI. The CDR3 nucleotides read TGTGCCTGCAGTTGGGACAGGTTATCAGATACGCAGTATTTC. Residues: CACSWDRLSDTQYF.

This clonotype was seen many times. V and J are TRBV24-1 and TRBJ2-7; 8 bases agree with TRBD2. Trimming removed 3 bases from V and 1 base from J; junction bases left unmatched: 10. Germline V lookup: CDR1 KGHDR, CDR2 SFDVKD. The CDR3 totals 17 residues. The CDR3 loop reads CATSDKRRGGRSYEQYF. The CDR3 DNA follows: TGTGCCACCAGTGATAAGCGTCGGGGGGGGAGATCCTACGAGCAGTACTTC.

The CDR3 is CAWSLQGGTEAFF. DNA for the CDR3: TGTGCCTGGAGTTTACAGGGCGGCACTGAAGCTTTCTTT. V is TRBV30 and J is TRBJ1-1, with a weak D call TRBD1 (6 bases). This CDR3 comprises 13 residues. Germline assignment: CDR1 GTSNPN and CDR2 SVGIG (reference sequence). The V gene lost 2 bases and the J gene lost 4 bases, with 11 bases spanning the gap. Combining the CDR3 with reference TRBV30 and TRBJ1-1 gives the whole variable domain SQTIHQWPATLVQPVGSPLSLECTVEGTSNPNLYWYRQAAGRGLQLLFYSVGIGQISSEVPQNLSASRPQDRQFILSSKKLLLSDSGFYLCAWSLQGGTEAFFGQGTRLTVV.

In regard to this clonotype: Relative to the germline gene, one junction end is altered; a read error may explain this. The chain recombines TRBV7-3 with TRBJ2-6; the match to TRBD1 covers 12 bases. The CDR3 sequence is 17 residues long. Germline CDR1 SGHTA, CDR2 FQGTGA. The CDR3 region is CASGSGTGGVEFNVQTF. CDR3 coding DNA: TGTGCCAGCGGCTCTGGGACAGGGGGCGTCGAGTTCAACGTCCAGACTTTC.